The 4 T cell receptor beta chains listed next were all sequenced from one sample in a study of CD8 T cells in ankylosing spondylitis (dated by TCRdb to about 2017). Libraries were made using 5' RACE. The data were produced on an Illumina HiSeq 2500. TCRdb's own reprocessing of the public reads used fastp at Q25 and MiXCR and kept productive beta chains. Every CDR3 protein is listed once, alongside the most common genes and DNA of its rows. Counted in this sample were approximately 250,000 distinct CDR3 sequences; 8.2% of them appeared once. The ten biggest clones cover around 4.9% of the sample. Sequenced material: blood, either unsorted or a sorted T cell fraction (not recorded which). The receptors were gathered from a female donor with ankylosing spondylitis or in good health (not recorded which).

The chain combines TRBV4-2 with TRBJ1-3; D remains unclear. Trimming stripped 4 bases from V and 4 bases from J, with 11 bases between. The germline CDR1 and CDR2 sequences are LGHNA and YNFKEQ. The CDR3 has 14 residues. The CDR3 loop reads CASSPRVTGNTIYF. The DNA for the CDR3 is TGTGCCAGCAGCCCGAGGGTTACCGGAAACACCATATATTTT.

This clonotype was seen many times. This chain connects TRBV20-1 to TRBJ2-5; 7 bases agree with TRBD1. This CDR3 contains 11 residues. J gave up 5 bases and V 3 bases, and 0 bases lay outside the gene matches. Germline V gene lookup returns CDR1 DFQATT and CDR2 SNEGSKA (reference sequence). This chain's CDR3 is CSARTGETQYF. As DNA, the CDR3 is TGCAGTGCTAGGACAGGGGAGACCCAGTACTTC.

This clonotype was counted at least ten times. The J gene is TRBJ2-5, the V gene TRBV29-1; D might be TRBD1 (5 bases). Germline CDR1 and CDR2: SQVTM and ANQGSEA. The CDR3 contains 12 residues. Trimming stripped 7 bases from V and 2 bases from J, with 11 bases between. The chain's CDR3 is CSAHDRQETQYF. CDR3 DNA: TGCAGCGCCCATGACAGACAAGAGACCCAGTACTTC.

The rearrangement uses TRBV3-1 and TRBJ2-1, with 12 positions matching TRBD2. V was pared by 0 bases and J by 6 bases, with 3 bases of the junction left unmatched. The CDR3 is 16 residues long. Looked up from germline, CDR1 is LGHDT and CDR2 is YNNKEL (reference sequence). DNA for the CDR3: TGTGCCAGCAGCCAAGATTGGACTAGCGGGATCAATGAGCAGTTCTTC. Its protein is CASSQDWTSGINEQFF.